The rows below give T cell receptor beta chains drawn from one sample of a study of blood T cell repertoires in COVID-19. The assay was immunoSEQ multiplex PCR, and TCRdb's table has in-frame clones only and misses some. The sample consists of 150,000 or so clones, 75% to 85% of them appearing once. The sample taken for sequencing was peripheral blood. The source is a woman between 70 and 85 years old with COVID-19, enrolled during active disease. Each CDR3 is given with its conserved first and last residue. Fields, in order: V gene, clone size, J gene, D gene, CDR3 DNA, CDR3 protein. The D gene is left open where the match is weak. Clone size is shown for a subset of rows, as once, few, many or a class of expanded clone.

V: TRBV29-1; size: few; J: TRBJ1-1; D: .; DNA: TGCAGCGTTGGGCTAGGGGTTCGGACTGAAGCTTTCTTT; CDR3: CSVGLGVRTEAFF
V: TRBV9; size: .; J: TRBJ2-7; D: TRBD1; DNA: TGTGCCAGCAGCGTAGCAGTAGGACAGGGGGCCCACGAGCAGTACTTC; CDR3: CASSVAVGQGAHEQYF
V: TRBV11-1; size: .; J: TRBJ2-7; D: .; DNA: TGTGCCAGCAGCTTACGGTCGGGGAAAATCTTCTACGAGCAGTACTTC; CDR3: CASSLRSGKIFYEQYF
V: TRBV19; size: .; J: TRBJ1-1; D: .; DNA: TGTGCCAGTAGTGGAGGCTCGGTGAGGATTAACACTGAAGCTTTCTTT; CDR3: CASSGGSVRINTEAFF
V: TRBV4-2; size: .; J: TRBJ2-1; D: .; DNA: TGTGCCAGCAGCCAAGATAGGCGGAACAATGAGCAGTTCTTC; CDR3: CASSQDRRNNEQFF
V: TRBV19; size: .; J: TRBJ2-6; D: .; DNA: TGTGCCAGTAGTATTTCCCAGGGAGCCAACGTCCTGACTTTC; CDR3: CASSISQGANVLTF
V: TRBV19; size: .; J: TRBJ2-7; D: TRBD1; DNA: TGTGCCAGTAGTATTTCGGGACAGGGGCCCTACGAGCAGTACTTC; CDR3: CASSISGQGPYEQYF
V: TRBV15; size: .; J: TRBJ2-7; D: TRBD2; DNA: TGTGCCACCAGCAGAGGGGGACTAGCGGGGGTGCAGTACTTC; CDR3: CATSRGGLAGVQYF
V: TRBV5-5; size: .; J: TRBJ1-5; D: .; DNA: TGTGCCAGCAGCTTAACAGGGAGTGGCAATCAGCCCCAGCATTTT; CDR3: CASSLTGSGNQPQHF
V: TRBV7-9; size: .; J: TRBJ2-2; D: .; DNA: TGTGCCAGCAGCTTTGCAGGGGCGAACACCGGGGAGCTGTTTTTT; CDR3: CASSFAGANTGELFF
V: TRBV30; size: .; J: TRBJ2-7; D: .; DNA: TGTGCCTGGGGGCGCTCCTACGAGCAGTACTTC; CDR3: CAWGRSYEQYF
V: TRBV11-2; size: .; J: TRBJ2-3; D: .; DNA: TGTGCCAGCAGCTTAAGGCTGGGGGGAAGCACAGATACGCAGTATTTT; CDR3: CASSLRLGGSTDTQYF
V: TRBV12-5; size: .; J: TRBJ2-3; D: TRBD1; DNA: TGTGCTAGTGGTCCAAGGGGGCCAGATACGCAGTATTTT; CDR3: CASGPRGPDTQYF
V: TRBV11-2; size: .; J: TRBJ1-2; D: TRBD1; DNA: TGTGCCAGCAGCTTAGTCCTGGGGACAGGGGACTATGGCTACACCTTC; CDR3: CASSLVLGTGDYGYTF
V: TRBV6-1; size: .; J: TRBJ1-2; D: .; DNA: TGTGCCAGCAGTGAAAGGTCGGGATATGGCTACACCTTC; CDR3: CASSERSGYGYTF
V: TRBV18; size: .; J: TRBJ1-5; D: .; DNA: TGTGCCAGCTCAAATTGGGGAGAAAATCAGCCCCAGCATTTT; CDR3: CASSNWGENQPQHF
V: TRBV5-6; size: .; J: TRBJ2-3; D: TRBD2; DNA: TGTGCCAGCAGCCCCCAGGGACTAGACACAGATACGCAGTATTTT; CDR3: CASSPQGLDTDTQYF
V: TRBV19; size: .; J: TRBJ2-7; D: TRBD1; DNA: TGTGCCAGTACTGACAGGGGATCCTACGAGCAGTACTTC; CDR3: CASTDRGSYEQYF
V: TRBV3-1/TRBV3-2; size: .; J: TRBJ2-5; D: .; DNA: TGTGCCAGCAGCCATGGCCGGGGATTTGGCCAAGAGACCCAGTACTTC; CDR3: CASSHGRGFGQETQYF
V: TRBV20-1; size: .; J: TRBJ1-2; D: TRBD1; DNA: TGCAGTGCTAGTTTTTCGGACAGGGCCTATGGCTACACCTTC; CDR3: CSASFSDRAYGYTF
V: TRBV29-1; size: .; J: TRBJ1-2; D: TRBD1; DNA: TGCAGCGTTGGAGGACAGGGTAATGGCTACACCTTC; CDR3: CSVGGQGNGYTF
V: TRBV12-3/TRBV12-4; size: .; J: TRBJ1-2; D: TRBD1; DNA: TGTGCCAGCAGTTTCACAGGGGGTGGCTACACCTTC; CDR3: CASSFTGGGYTF
V: TRBV7-2; size: .; J: TRBJ2-3; D: TRBD2; DNA: TGTGCCAGCAGCTTATTACGGGCGGCGGGGGGACACACAGATACGCAGTATTTT; CDR3: CASSLLRAAGGHTDTQYF
V: TRBV30; size: .; J: TRBJ2-7; D: TRBD2; DNA: TGTGCCTGGAGTAGTGTGGGAGGGGATTACGGCGAGCAGTACTTC; CDR3: CAWSSVGGDYGEQYF
V: TRBV10-3; size: .; J: TRBJ2-1; D: TRBD2; DNA: TGTGCCATCAGTGCCCAGCGGGGGGTCTCCTACAATGAGCAGTTCTTC; CDR3: CAISAQRGVSYNEQFF
V: TRBV20-1; size: .; J: TRBJ1-2; D: .; DNA: TGCAGTGCCCCTACCCAGGGTGGCTACACCTTC; CDR3: CSAPTQGGYTF
V: TRBV11-3; size: .; J: TRBJ1-1; D: .; DNA: TGTGCCAGCAGCTTAACGGTCGGTACTGAAGCTTTCTTT; CDR3: CASSLTVGTEAFF
V: TRBV19; size: .; J: TRBJ1-5; D: .; DNA: TGTGCCAGTAGTAGGCAGGGCGATAGCAATCAGCCCCAGCATTTT; CDR3: CASSRQGDSNQPQHF